The rows below give T cell receptor beta chains drawn from one sample of a study of cytomegalovirus exposure and HLA in healthy donors. The data were produced by immunoSEQ multiplex PCR, yet TCRdb's version contains in-frame clones alone and is incomplete. This sample has around 150,000 clones, with 80% to 90% found just once. The sequenced sample consisted of PBMCs. The receptors shown here come from a man aged 18 to 30 in good health and CMV-seropositive. CDR3s include the opening cysteine and the closing phenylalanine or tryptophan. Each record gives: clone size, D gene, J gene, V gene, CDR3 DNA, CDR3 protein. A D gene is named only where the DNA matches it firmly. Size is omitted from some rows. Given values are once, few, many or a class for expanded clones.

NA NA TRBJ1-5 TRBV21-1 TGTGCCAGCAGAACTAAAAGACGGAAAAGAAGCAATCAGCCCCAGCATTTT CASRTKRRKRSNQPQHF
NA NA TRBJ2-5 TRBV2 TGTGCCAGCAGTGGAGAATCCATTGGAGGGGAGACCCAGTACTTC CASSGESIGGETQYF
NA NA TRBJ1-3 TRBV7-9 TGTGCCAGTAAAACTGGAAACACCATATATTTT CASKTGNTIYF
NA TRBD1 TRBJ1-2 TRBV30 TGTGCCTGGAGTGGGACAGGGGGTTACTATGGCTACACCTTC CAWSGTGGYYGYTF
few NA TRBJ2-6 TRBV21-1 TGTGCCAGCAGCAAACAGGGTCTTGGCTCTGGGGCCAACGTCCTGACTTTC CASSKQGLGSGANVLTF
NA TRBD1 TRBJ1-1 TRBV18 TGTGCCAGCTCACCAAAGGCAGGGGGGATGACTGAAGCTTTCTTT CASSPKAGGMTEAFF
NA NA TRBJ1-5 TRBV7-7 TGTGCTAGCAGCTCCCGGACAGCCCGAGCCAATCAGCCCCAGCATTTT CASSSRTARANQPQHF
NA NA TRBJ1-4 TRBV2 TGTGCCAGCACCCCGGGATTGGGGGGAAGGGAAAAACTGTTTTTT CASTPGLGGREKLFF
NA NA TRBJ1-6 TRBV7-8 TGTGCCAGCAGCTTAACGAGGTCAGAAGATACCCTACTAAATTCACCCCTCCACTTT CASSLTRSEDTLLNSPLHF
NA TRBD2 TRBJ2-2 TRBV27 TGTGCCAGCAGTTCCACTAGCGGTGGCCTAAACACCGGGGAGCTGTTTTTT CASSSTSGGLNTGELFF
NA TRBD1 TRBJ2-7 TRBV19 TGTGCCAGTAGTGCTCTGACAGGGGGCGTCTACGAGCAGTACTTC CASSALTGGVYEQYF
once NA TRBJ2-7 TRBV19 TGTGCCAGTAGTACCCATTCCAGGTTGAACTACGAGCAGTACTTC CASSTHSRLNYEQYF
NA NA TRBJ2-7 TRBV6-5 TGTGCCAGCAGTTACTCGACGGGGGTCGAGCAGTACTTC CASSYSTGVEQYF
NA NA TRBJ1-1 TRBV7-9 TGTGCCAGCAGCTCAGGGTTGGACACTGAAGCTTTCTTT CASSSGLDTEAFF
NA TRBD2 TRBJ2-3 TRBV9 TGTGCCAGCAGCGTATTATCGGGCGGGGGGGCCGGAGATACGCAGTATTTT CASSVLSGGGAGDTQYF
NA TRBD2 TRBJ2-5 TRBV7-9 TGTGCCAGCAGCTTTACGACTAGCGGGGGGGCCGAGACCCAGTACTTC CASSFTTSGGAETQYF